This TCR beta chain emerged from a study of blood T cell repertoires in COVID-19. In the study overall: Researchers got acute and convalescent COVID-19 samples from the United States, Italy and Spain.

This clone was picked up one time. Per germline, CDR1 KGHDR and CDR2 SFDVKD. V gave up 4 bases and J gave up 9 bases; unmatched junction bases: 5. The CDR3 loop spans 13 amino acids. Measured with immunoSEQ multiplex PCR; TCRdb has only the in-frame clones, and not every one. The data contain about 160,000 clones, around 86% of them singletons. This receptor was taken from an older man with acute or convalescent COVID-19. Sample: peripheral blood. The rearrangement joins TRBV24-1 to TRBJ2-1; 7 bases map to TRBD1. The DNA for the CDR3 is TGTGCCACCAGTGACCCCGGACAGGTTGAGCAGTTCTTC. Translating gives CATSDPGQVEQFF.